This T cell receptor (beta chain) was recovered during a study of blood T cell repertoires in COVID-19. As processed by the authors: Amplification of reference gene primers provided the estimated nucleated cell counts. Using immunoSEQ multiplex PCR, the repertoire was profiled, and TCRdb retains in-frame clones only, with some absent. The DNA gave D and trimming, while V, J and clone size come from that table. The table includes about 110,000 clones, just over 70% detected once. J was trimmed by 7 bases and V by 4 bases; bases with no gene match: 7. The CDR3 runs 15 residues. The germline gives CDR1 LNHDA, CDR2 SQIVND (reference sequence).

The V call is TRBV19, the J call TRBJ2-1, with 10 bases lining up with TRBD2. This TCR was sampled from a woman aged 40 to 50 with acute or convalescent COVID-19. Input material: peripheral blood. The CDR3 sequence is CASSTRASGGNEQFF. DNA of the CDR3: TGTGCCAGTAGTACTCGGGCTAGCGGGGGAAATGAGCAGTTCTTC.